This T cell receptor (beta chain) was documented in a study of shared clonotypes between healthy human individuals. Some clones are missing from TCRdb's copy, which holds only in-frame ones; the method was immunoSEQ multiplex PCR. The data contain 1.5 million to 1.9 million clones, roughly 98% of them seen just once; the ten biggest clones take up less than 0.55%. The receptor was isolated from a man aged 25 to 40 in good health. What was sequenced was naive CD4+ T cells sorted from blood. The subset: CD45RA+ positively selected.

The CDR3 sequence is CASSDRTRTGGLHGYTF. The CDR3 nucleotides are TGTGCCAGCAGTGACAGAACTAGGACAGGAGGACTCCATGGCTACACCTTC. V usage is TRBV6-1 and J usage is TRBJ1-2; 7 bases map to TRBD1. The ends lost 3 bases at V and 6 bases at J; junction bases unmatched: 16. CDR3 size: 17 residues. Germline CDR1 is MNHNS and CDR2 is SASEGT.